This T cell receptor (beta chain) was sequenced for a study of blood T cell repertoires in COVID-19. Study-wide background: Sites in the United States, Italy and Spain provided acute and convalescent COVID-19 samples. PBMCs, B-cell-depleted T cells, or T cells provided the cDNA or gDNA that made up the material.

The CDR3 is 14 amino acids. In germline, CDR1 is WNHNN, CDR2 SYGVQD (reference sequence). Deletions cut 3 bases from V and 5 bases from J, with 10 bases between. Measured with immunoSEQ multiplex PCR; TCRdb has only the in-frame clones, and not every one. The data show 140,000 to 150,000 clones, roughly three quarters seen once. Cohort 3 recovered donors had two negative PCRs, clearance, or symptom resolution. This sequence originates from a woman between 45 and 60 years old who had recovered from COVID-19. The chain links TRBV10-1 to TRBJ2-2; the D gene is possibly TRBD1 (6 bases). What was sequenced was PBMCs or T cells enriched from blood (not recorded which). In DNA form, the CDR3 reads TGCGCCAGCAGTGACCGGGACAATACCGGGGAGCTGTTTTTT. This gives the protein CASSDRDNTGELFF.